The 27 T cell receptor beta chains given below trace back to one sample, sequenced in a study of T-cell memory formation after mild COVID-19. TCRdb re-called the 5' RACE reads with MiXCR, one entry per CDR3 protein. Of under 350,000 distinct CDR3 sequences in the sample, about 16% were seen once. Specimen: PBMCs or a T cell subset sorted from them (not recorded which). These receptor sequences come from a man in his late teens or twenties who had mild COVID-19 (a few samples of this study predate the infection). Cell type and time point are not known.

The sample holds many counts of this clonotype. The V gene is TRBV5-5, the J gene TRBJ2-2; D not certain. Trimming left V 0 bases short and J 4 bases short, with 4 bases between. This CDR3 contains 13 residues. Per germline, CDR1 SGHKS and CDR2 YYEKEE (reference sequence). CDR3 sequence reads: CASSLAGTGELFF. CDR3 in DNA: TGTGCCAGCAGCTTGGCAGGCACCGGGGAGCTGTTTTTT.

This chain uses TRBV30 with TRBJ2-1, with 12 positions matching TRBD2. V dropped 4 bases and J dropped 9; count of bases not matched to a gene: 10. Germline lookup yields CDR1 GTSNPN and CDR2 SVGIG (reference sequence). The CDR3 is 15 amino acids. In DNA form, the CDR3 reads TGTGCCTGGACCCGCGGACGACTAGCGGGGGCTGAGCAGTTCTTC. As protein: CAWTRGRLAGAEQFF.

The V and J genes are TRBV5-1 and TRBJ1-1; D might be TRBD1 (6 bases). Germline V gene lookup returns CDR1 SGHRS and CDR2 YFSETQ. CDR3 length: 12 amino acids. The V and J ends lost 5 bases and 10 bases respectively, with 15 bases between them. In nucleotides, the CDR3 is TGCGCCAGCAGAGGGCAGGGGTTGGGAGCTTTCTTT. Its protein product is CASRGQGLGAFF.

This rearrangement joins TRBV12-3 or TRBV12-4 to TRBJ2-1; TRBD2 might be the D (5 bases). V lost 5 bases and J lost 8, with 16 bases in between. The CDR3 spans 14 residues. The CDR3 here is CASSPLRELDEQFF. The CDR3, as DNA: TGTGCCAGCAGTCCTTTAAGGGAGTTGGATGAGCAGTTCTTC.

This chain joins TRBV11-2 and TRBJ1-1; D is ambiguous. Germline V gives CDR1 SGHAT, CDR2 FQNNGV. The CDR3 runs to 11 residues. V lost 3 bases and J 7 bases, leaving 6 bases between the germline ends. The CDR3 loop is CASSFAGEAFF. The CDR3, as DNA: TGTGCCAGCAGCTTTGCTGGTGAAGCTTTCTTT.

V is TRBV6-5 and J is TRBJ2-2; TRBD2 matches at 10 bases. The length of the CDR3 is 19 residues. J was trimmed by 5 bases and V by 6 bases; bases with no gene match: 18. Per germline, CDR1 MNHEY and CDR2 SVGAGI. The CDR3 loop reads CASSPLGLAAPKKTGELFF. In DNA, the CDR3 is TGTGCCAGCAGCCCACTCGGACTAGCGGCGCCCAAAAAGACCGGGGAGCTGTTTTTT.

The chain recombines TRBV28 with TRBJ2-7; TRBD2 aligns across 10 bases. The CDR3 loop spans 16 amino acids. Germline values: CDR1 MDHEN, CDR2 SYDVKM. Trimming cost V 2 bases and J 4 bases; bases outside gene matches: 8. CDR3 region: CASSLITSGTDYEQYF. The CDR3 bases are TGTGCCAGCAGTTTAATTACTAGCGGGACCGATTACGAGCAGTACTTC.

This clonotype showed up just a few times. This chain's CDR3 is CASRWTDTEAFF. In DNA, the CDR3 is TGTGCCAGCAGATGGACAGACACTGAAGCTTTCTTT. The chain has TRBV2 and TRBJ1-1, with a weak D call TRBD1 (6 bases). The CDR3 covers 12 residues. Trimming took 6 bases from V and 3 from J, leaving 8 bases between them. Germline assignment: CDR1 SNHLY and CDR2 FYNNEI.

A few counts support this clonotype. This chain uses TRBV4-3 with TRBJ1-1; 9 nucleotides agree with TRBD1. The CDR3 runs to 17 residues. CDR1 is LGHNA, CDR2 YSLEER, per germline. The ends lost 0 bases at V and 0 bases at J; junction bases unmatched: 5. The CDR3, as DNA: TGCGCCAGCAGCCAAGATCTTGGGACAGGGCTGAACACTGAAGCTTTCTTT. Translated, it gives CASSQDLGTGLNTEAFF.

This clonotype was counted a few times. This chain joins TRBV4-2 and TRBJ2-3, with 14 bases matching TRBD2. Germline V gene lookup returns CDR1 LGHNA and CDR2 YNFKEQ. CDR3 size: 17 residues. V lost 3 bases to trimming and J lost 2 bases; unmatched junction nucleotides: 4. Written as DNA, the CDR3 is TGTGCCAGCAGCCAGGGACTAGCGGGGGCTGACACAGATACGCAGTATTTT. It yields the protein CASSQGLAGADTDTQYF.

This clonotype has just a few counts. V and J are TRBV28 and TRBJ1-4; tentative D call: TRBD1 (6 bases). V shed 3 bases and J shed 0 bases, with 8 bases lying between them. The CDR3 totals 15 residues. Looked up from germline, CDR1 is MDHEN and CDR2 is SYDVKM. In nucleotides, the CDR3 is TGTGCCAGCAGTTTTGGACAGTCAACTAATGAAAAACTGTTTTTT. This codes for CASSFGQSTNEKLFF.

The CDR3 coding sequence is TGTGCCAGCACAGGGGGGCTCGGTGGCTACACCTTC. Encoded protein: CASTGGLGGYTF. The V gene is TRBV6-5, the J gene TRBJ1-2; 7 nucleotides agree with TRBD1. J was trimmed by 7 bases and V by 7 bases; bases with no gene match: 6. The CDR3 is made up of 12 amino acids. Germline values: CDR1 MNHEY, CDR2 SVGAGI.

This clonotype was counted a few times. The chain joins TRBV5-1 to TRBJ2-3; D is unclear. V was shortened by 0 bases and J by 0 bases, with 14 bases between the two germline ends. Germline V lookup: CDR1 SGHRS, CDR2 YFSETQ. The CDR3 is 17 residues long. The CDR3 loop reads CASSLASGLVSTDTQYF. CDR3 sequence (DNA): TGCGCCAGCAGCTTGGCCAGTGGCCTAGTTAGCACAGATACGCAGTATTTT.

J is TRBJ1-3 and V is TRBV20-1; D is ambiguous. V dropped 0 bases and J dropped 4 bases, with 7 bases sitting between them. The germline V gene has CDR1 DFQATT and CDR2 SNEGSKA (reference sequence). CDR3 length equals 13 residues. DNA for the CDR3: TGCAGTGCTAGAGATGTCCTCGGAAACACCATATATTTT. This sequence encodes CSARDVLGNTIYF.

The V gene is TRBV29-1, the J gene TRBJ2-7; D is perhaps TRBD1 (6 bases). Germline CDR1 SQVTM, CDR2 ANQGSEA. CDR3 length: 12 residues. V was trimmed by 7 bases and J by 7 bases, leaving 17 bases between them. CDR3 in amino acids: CSAWDTFGEQYF. Written as DNA, the CDR3 is TGCAGCGCTTGGGACACCTTCGGGGAGCAGTACTTC.

The chain combines TRBV2 with TRBJ2-1; 7 bases line up with TRBD1. The CDR3 is 15 amino acids. Germline trimming cut 3 bases from V and 1 base from J; bases unmatched to any gene: 3. The germline CDR1 and CDR2 sequences are SNHLY and FYNNEI. Written as DNA, the CDR3 is TGTGCCAGCAGTGACAGGGGGTTGTCCTACAATGAGCAGTTCTTC. This sequence encodes CASSDRGLSYNEQFF.

This clonotype was seen at least ten times. The chain couples TRBV2 to TRBJ2-4; TRBD2 matches at 12 bases. Trimming cost V 10 bases and J 6 bases; bases outside gene matches: 7. The CDR3 runs 14 residues. Germline CDR1 reads SNHLY; CDR2 reads FYNNEI. As DNA, the CDR3 is TGTGCCACCACAGGACTAGCGGGGCGAAACATTCAGTACTTC. It translates to CATTGLAGRNIQYF. Based on the CDR3 plus reference TRBV2 and TRBJ2-4, the full variable domain is EPEVTQTPSHQVTQMGQEVILRCVPISNHLYFYWYRQILGQKVEFLVSFYNNEISEKSEIFDDQFSVERPDGSNFTLKIRSTKLEDSAMYFCATTGLAGRNIQYFGAGTRLSVL.

The chain joins TRBV5-1 to TRBJ2-2; D may be TRBD2 (5 bases). The CDR3 totals 14 residues. Trimming pared 4 bases from V and 5 bases from J, leaving 12 bases between. Germline lookup yields CDR1 SGHRS and CDR2 YFSETQ. CDR3 in amino acids: CASSLYRGTGELFF. The CDR3, as DNA: TGCGCCAGCAGCCTGTACCGGGGTACCGGGGAGCTGTTTTTT.

This clonotype was seen repeatedly, ten times or more. DNA of the CDR3: TGTGCCAGCAGTTTACCCCCGACGGGCCTCATCGTGAACACTGAAGCTTTCTTT. This sequence encodes CASSLPPTGLIVNTEAFF. V and J are TRBV12-3 or TRBV12-4 and TRBJ1-1; D call uncertain. Trimming stripped 2 bases from V and 0 bases from J, with 19 bases between. The CDR3 extends over 18 amino acids.

This clonotype was counted a few times. At one end the junction does not follow the germline gene, possibly because of a read error. The chain couples TRBV6-2 or TRBV6-3 to TRBJ1-2; D ambiguous. CDR1 and CDR2 (germline): MNHEY, SVGEGT. CDR3 length: 11 residues. DNA of the CDR3: TGTGCCAGCAGTCCTGGGCGTTGGACGGCCTTC. Translating gives CASSPGRWTAF.

This clonotype has a handful of counts. This chain links TRBV20-1 with TRBJ2-2; D remains unclear. Trimming left V 0 bases short and J 0 bases short, with 17 bases between. This CDR3 spans 18 amino acids. Germline assignment: CDR1 DFQATT and CDR2 SNEGSKA (reference sequence). This chain's CDR3 is CSARDSPFQKTNTGELFF. CDR3 nucleotides: TGCAGTGCTAGAGATAGCCCCTTCCAGAAGACGAACACCGGGGAGCTGTTTTTT.

The sample holds a few counts of this clonotype. The chain uses TRBV12-3 or TRBV12-4 and TRBJ2-1, with TRBD1 matching over 7 bases. The CDR3 is 15 amino acids. V shed 4 bases and J 5 bases; nucleotides not matched to a gene: 8. As DNA, the CDR3 is TGTGCCAGCAGTTGGGTTCAGGGGGAGAACAATGAGCAGTTCTTC. Translated, it gives CASSWVQGENNEQFF.

In its sample, this clonotype was seen many times. The V and J genes are TRBV5-1 and TRBJ2-3; 8 bases match TRBD1. CDR3 length: 16 residues. The germline V gene has CDR1 SGHRS and CDR2 YFSETQ. Trimming took 4 bases from V and 1 from J; bases not matched to a gene: 8. The CDR3: CASSPGTGSGTDTQYF. Here the CDR3 DNA reads TGCGCCAGCAGCCCAGGGACAGGTTCCGGCACAGATACGCAGTATTTT. The whole variable domain, remainder taken from reference TRBV5-1 and TRBJ2-3, is KAGVTQTPRYLIKTRGQQVTLSCSPISGHRSVSWYQQTPGQGLQFLFEYFSETQRNKGNFPGRFSGRQFSNSRSEMNVSTLELGDSALYLCASSPGTGSGTDTQYFGPGTRLTVL.

The DNA of the CDR3 is TGCAGTGCTAGGGCCACAGGGAATGAGCAGTTCTTC. Translated: CSARATGNEQFF. The chain is built from TRBV20-1 and TRBJ2-1; TRBD1 might be the D (6 bases). This CDR3 region has 12 residues. Per the germline V gene, CDR1 is DFQATT and CDR2 is SNEGSKA (reference sequence). V was pared by 3 bases and J by 7 bases, with 10 bases between.

This clonotype was seen repeatedly, ten times or more. The chain recombines TRBV12-3 or TRBV12-4 with TRBJ2-3, with D possibly matching TRBD1 (6 bases). The CDR3 loop spans 14 amino acids. Between the trimmed V and J ends, which lost 3 bases and 5 bases, there was a span of 12 bases. The CDR3 is CASSFARGGDTQYF. CDR3 DNA: TGTGCCAGCAGTTTCGCCAGGGGCGGAGATACGCAGTATTTT.

The chain carries TRBV20-1 and TRBJ2-7, with D hard to call. CDR3 length equals 13 residues. Germline-derived CDR1 and CDR2 are DFQATT and SNEGSKA (reference sequence). Trimming removed 2 bases from V and 3 bases from J, with 11 bases in between. CDR3 region: CSARRPPHYEQYF. The CDR3 DNA is TGCAGTGCTAGACGACCCCCTCACTACGAGCAGTACTTC.

This clonotype has only a few counts. The V gene is TRBV20-1, the J gene TRBJ1-1; 10 nucleotides match TRBD1. Germline-derived CDR1 and CDR2 are DFQATT and SNEGSKA (reference sequence). V dropped 3 bases and J dropped 6; count of bases not matched to a gene: 7. This CDR3 contains 14 residues. In nucleotides, the CDR3 is TGCAGTGCTAGTTTTCCGGGACAGGGGTCTGAAGCTTTCTTT. It yields the protein CSASFPGQGSEAFF.